The TCR beta chain described here comes from a study of blood T cell repertoires in COVID-19 (TCRdb year 2020). With respect to the entire study: Samples covering the acute and convalescent phases of COVID-19 were provided by collaborators in the United States, Italy and Spain. A de-identified subject ID, COVID-19 status, age in years and sex were almost always included in the sample metadata. The samples were drawn from two sources: the first 160 participants of the ongoing ImmuneRACE study, and 1,000 to 1,500 subjects contributed by 6 global collaborators. The repertoires were made available in a free public database intended to serve as a resource for research on the immune response to SARS-CoV-2. HLA class I and class II types, where available, came from metadata supplied by the sample provider rather than from assay-based typing. The material from the prospective study consisted of cDNA or gDNA derived from T cells, B-cell-depleted T cells, or PBMCs. Deeply sampled blood TCRbeta repertoires from subjects exposed to, actively infected with, or recovered from COVID-19 were included in the dataset.

The paper as a whole reports these results and caveats: The amount of clinical and demographic metadata varied by source and participant and was provided uncurated.

TCRbeta CDR3 regions were amplified from genomic DNA using the immunoSEQ Assay, a bias-controlled multiplex PCR. On the authors' methods: Within the assay, amplification of reference gene primers was used to estimate how many nucleated cells each sample contained. To quantify the absolute abundance of each unique TCRbeta CDR3 rearrangement, sequence reads were collapsed and filtered. For each sample, productive Simpson clonality was calculated as the square root of Simpson's diversity index over productive rearrangements. TCRdb provides this immuneACCESS table in a form limited to in-frame rearrangements. Some clones are lacking; in checked studies, under half of them reflect an unresolved V gene, and why the rest are absent is not known. For V, J and clone size, that table is used; D and trimming come from the DNA. For this sample the table gives hundreds of thousands of clones, of which 86% were detected only once. The top ten clonotypes cover less than 9% of the sample.

Spanning cysteine to phenylalanine, the CDR3 consists of 16 amino acids. The read is trimmed to its CDR3 DNA, 48 bases read in frame from base 1. In the germline V gene, CDR1 corresponds to SGDLS and CDR2 to YYNGEE. V loses 4 bases at its end and J loses 5 bases; junction bases beyond the gene matches: 8. In Seattle, one collaborating source enrolled patients while the infection was active and tracked those patients longitudinally over the course of disease. Whole blood was collected in K2EDTA tubes by collaborating institutions according to the institutions' own protocols. Collaborator samples were shipped for TCRbeta analysis as frozen whole blood, isolated PBMCs, or DNA extracted from either sample type. Turning to this clone: The antigen it binds to is not known. Within one base of it there is no much larger clone, and no base qualities were kept.

The receptor was derived from a woman aged 55-70 years with COVID-19, enrolled during active disease. Input material: peripheral blood. The chain links TRBV9 with TRBJ2-1, with 11 central nucleotides matching TRBD2. The DNA reads TGTGCCAGCAGCTTTAGACTAGCGGGGACCAACAATGAGCAGTTCTTC. Translated, this gives CASSFRLAGTNNEQFF.